The present entry profiles one T cell receptor beta chain with its context. The antigen is not known. Expressed TCRB transcripts got sequenced, as all isolated RNA was reverse transcribed. Some clones are missing from TCRdb's copy, which holds only in-frame ones; the method was immunoSEQ multiplex PCR. The repertoire holds around 180,000 clones, with under 9.5% as singletons. V lost 7 bases and J 5 bases, leaving 16 bases between the germline ends. Germline assignment: CDR1 SQVTM and CDR2 ANQGSEA. This CDR3 has 13 residues. This entry comes from a study of beta chain features in type 1 diabetes. Study-level findings and limits: PCR may have favored shorter templates equally in patients and controls. All four CD4+ subsets from Type 1 diabetes patients carried moderately but significantly shorter TCRB CDR3s. Insertion counts at VDJ junctions were lower in type 1 diabetes patients, who also showed more deletions there.

This rearrangement joins TRBV29-1 to TRBJ2-3; D is perhaps TRBD1 (6 bases). Sequencing used central memory CD4+ T cells from blood. This receptor was taken from a man younger than 35 with type 1 diabetes. This chain's CDR3 is CSARTDTKDTQYF. Here the CDR3 DNA reads TGCAGCGCTAGGACAGACACGAAAGATACGCAGTATTTT.